The clone carrying this T cell receptor (beta chain) was recorded only once. The antigen is unknown. This record comes from a study of long-term antiretroviral therapy in people with HIV. Study findings and constraints: Therapy changes, viral resistance and ART adherence were not documented in the available data. Clones showing expansion before ART dominated the repertoire at all time points. Controls had broader CDR3 length ranges than HIV repertoires did. From the mid-2000s to the late 2010s, blood was obtained, possibly while participants received older ART regimens.

It was version v3.0 of the immunoSEQ assay that was run at survey level. Sequenced by immunoSEQ multiplex PCR; TCRdb stores in-frame clones only, minus some. The table shows 20,000 to 30,000 clones, with 70% to 90% occurring only once. This CDR3 spans 15 amino acids. Germline values: CDR1 SGHRS, CDR2 YFSETQ. The V end was cut by 0 bases, the J end by 5 bases, with 9 bases between. Specimen: unsorted PBMCs, collected just over 2.6 years after starting antiretroviral therapy. This TCR was sampled from a man aged 35-49 years with HIV. The rearrangement uses TRBV5-1 and TRBJ1-6; TRBD1 is a possible D gene (6 bases). The CDR3 sequence: CASSLEGGNNSPLHF. CDR3 in DNA: TGCGCCAGCAGCTTGGAGGGGGGTAATAATTCACCCCTCCACTTT.